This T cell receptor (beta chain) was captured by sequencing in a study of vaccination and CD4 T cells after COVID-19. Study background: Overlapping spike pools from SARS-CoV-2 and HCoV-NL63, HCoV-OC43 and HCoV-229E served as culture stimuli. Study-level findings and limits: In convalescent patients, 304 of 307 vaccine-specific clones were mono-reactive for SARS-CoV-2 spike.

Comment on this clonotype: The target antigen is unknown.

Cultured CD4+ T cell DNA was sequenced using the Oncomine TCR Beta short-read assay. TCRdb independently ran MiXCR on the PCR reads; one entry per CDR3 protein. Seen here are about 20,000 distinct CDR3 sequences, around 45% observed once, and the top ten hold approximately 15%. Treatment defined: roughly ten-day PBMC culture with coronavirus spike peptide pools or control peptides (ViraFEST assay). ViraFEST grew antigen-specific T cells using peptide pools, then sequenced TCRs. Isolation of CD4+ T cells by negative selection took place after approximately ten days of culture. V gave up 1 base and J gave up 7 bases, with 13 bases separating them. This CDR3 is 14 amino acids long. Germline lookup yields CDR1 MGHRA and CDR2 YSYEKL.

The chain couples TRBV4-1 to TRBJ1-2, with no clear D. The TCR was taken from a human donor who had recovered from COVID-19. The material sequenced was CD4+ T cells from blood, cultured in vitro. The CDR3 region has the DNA TGCGCCAGCAGCCAAGCTACAGCTTGGGGTGGCTACACCTTC. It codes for CASSQATAWGGYTF.